The source of this T cell receptor beta chain is a study of Ad26.COV2.S vaccination and SARS-CoV-2 variants. The method was immunoSEQ multiplex PCR; TCRdb's version includes in-frame clones alone and lacks a portion of them. The profile shows some 330,000 clones, roughly 90% of them singletons. Treatment: around 19 received Ad26.COV2.S at low or high dose, single or two shots; roughly five received placebo; per-sample allocation not given. The study sampled participants on day 63 after the first vaccine or placebo injection. CDR3 length: 14 residues. CDR1 and CDR2 from the germline V gene are SGHTS and YDEGEE. The V end was cut by 4 bases, the J end by 3 bases, with 12 bases between.

The V and J genes are TRBV5-8 and TRBJ2-3; no clear D. Sequences were derived from peripheral blood, sampled in a trial of Ad26.COV2.S vaccine versus placebo. The receptor was derived from a person aged 18 to 65 who received the Ad26.COV2.S COVID-19 vaccine or a placebo. CDR3 nucleotides: TGTGCCAGCAGCCCCCCCGGACCTACAGATACGCAGTATTTT. Its protein product is CASSPPGPTDTQYF.